Each of the 11 T cell receptor beta chains below was sequenced from the same sample in a study of CD8 T cells in Susac syndrome. An amount of RNA that ranged from roughly 0.5 to 1 ug was reverse transcribed with random hexamers. MiXCR, applied by TCRdb to the immunoSEQ multiplex PCR reads, yields one record per CDR3 protein. The sample includes under 550,000 distinct CDR3 sequences, around 83% of them seen just once. The sequenced sample was CD8+ T cells from PBMCs. Receptor source: a human donor with multiple sclerosis.

V gene TRBV25-1 combines with J gene TRBJ1-5, with D hard to call. This CDR3 is built from 14 residues. Trimming took 4 bases from V and 0 from J, leaving 7 bases between them. The germline CDR1 and CDR2 sequences are MGHDK and SYGVNS. CDR3 nucleotides: TGTGCCAGCAGTGCCGGTCATAGCAATCAGCCCCAGCATTTT. It yields the protein CASSAGHSNQPQHF.

The genes are TRBV19 and TRBJ2-3; 7 bases match TRBD1. This CDR3 has 17 amino acids. The junction had 9 bases not matched to a gene; V was cut back by 0 bases and J by 3 bases. CDR1 is LNHDA, CDR2 SQIVND, per germline (reference sequence). For the CDR3, the DNA is TGTGCCAGTAGTATAGATCCCGACAGGGCAAGGACAGATACGCAGTATTTT. It specifies CASSIDPDRARTDTQYF.

The J gene is TRBJ2-1, the V gene TRBV4-1, with 11 bases aligning to TRBD2. Germline CDR1 is MGHRA and CDR2 is YSYEKL. Germline trimming cut 3 bases from V and 5 bases from J; bases unmatched to any gene: 6. The CDR3 consists of 16 residues. CDR3 sequence (DNA): TGCGCCAGCAGCCACCCGGGACTAGCGGATCACAATGAGCAGTTCTTC. It translates to CASSHPGLADHNEQFF.

The chain has TRBV12-3 or TRBV12-4 and TRBJ2-7; unclear D gene. The length of the CDR3 is 13 residues. The V and J ends lost 6 bases and 5 bases respectively, with 14 bases between them. The CDR3 bases are TGTGCCAGCAGACCGATCGCATCCGACGAGCAGTACTTC. Translating gives CASRPIASDEQYF.

V usage is TRBV1 and J usage is TRBJ2-4; the DNA was not used to check the table's D call, TRBD1. TRBV1 is a pseudogene. This CDR3 is built from 19 residues. The CDR3 sequence is CTSSQRQGLRIWAKNIQYF. The CDR3 coding sequence is TGCACCAGCAGCCAACGGCAGGGGTTAAGAATTTGGGCCAAAAACATTCAGTACTTC.

The rearrangement uses TRBV4-1 and TRBJ2-7; D unclear. CDR3 size: 14 residues. CDR1 and CDR2 from the germline V gene are MGHRA and YSYEKL. V dropped 1 base and J dropped 1 base, with 8 bases sitting between them. In DNA, the CDR3 is TGCGCCAGCAGCCAAGCGGTGGGGTCCTACGAGCAGTACTTC. Residues: CASSQAVGSYEQYF.

The chain recombines TRBV27 with TRBJ2-1; possible D gene TRBD2, 5 bases. Trimming stripped 8 bases from V and 7 bases from J, with 18 bases between. There are 14 residues in the CDR3. CDR1 and CDR2 (germline): MNHEY, SMNVEV (reference sequence). Here the CDR3 reads CASLSPGKTNEQFF. The CDR3 region has the DNA TGTGCCAGCCTTAGCCCCGGGAAGACAAATGAGCAGTTCTTC.

V is TRBV7-9 and J is TRBJ2-1; TRBD2 is a possible D gene (5 bases). Germline CDR1 is SEHNR and CDR2 is FQNEAQ (reference sequence). Deletions cut 1 base from V and 6 bases from J, with 13 bases between. The CDR3 has 15 amino acids. CDR3: CASSLGVSEVNEQFF. In DNA, the CDR3 is TGTGCCAGCAGCTTAGGCGTTAGCGAGGTCAATGAGCAGTTCTTC.

The rearrangement links TRBV12-3 or TRBV12-4 to TRBJ2-1; D is unresolved. The CDR3 contains 13 residues. The V end lost 5 bases, the J end lost 10 bases, and 15 bases lay between the germline ends. CDR3 amino acids: CASSPLSVGEQFF. DNA of the CDR3: TGTGCCAGCAGTCCCCTCTCTGTCGGAGAGCAGTTCTTC.

The rearrangement links TRBV20-1 to TRBJ2-7; 7 positions match TRBD2. V dropped 3 bases and J dropped 1; count of bases not matched to a gene: 3. Germline CDR1 DFQATT, CDR2 SNEGSKA (reference sequence). This CDR3 spans 13 amino acids. The chain's CDR3 is CSARLRESYEQYF. CDR3 bases: TGCAGTGCTAGGTTGCGGGAGTCCTACGAGCAGTACTTC.

The V and J genes are TRBV2 and TRBJ1-1; weak D call: TRBD1 (5 bases). Germline V gives CDR1 SNHLY, CDR2 FYNNEI. Trimming shortened V by 4 bases and J by 4 bases, and 7 bases separated the two germline ends. The CDR3 totals 12 residues. The CDR3 sequence is CASSGTTTEAFF. The CDR3 DNA is TGTGCCAGCAGTGGGACAACCACTGAAGCTTTCTTT.